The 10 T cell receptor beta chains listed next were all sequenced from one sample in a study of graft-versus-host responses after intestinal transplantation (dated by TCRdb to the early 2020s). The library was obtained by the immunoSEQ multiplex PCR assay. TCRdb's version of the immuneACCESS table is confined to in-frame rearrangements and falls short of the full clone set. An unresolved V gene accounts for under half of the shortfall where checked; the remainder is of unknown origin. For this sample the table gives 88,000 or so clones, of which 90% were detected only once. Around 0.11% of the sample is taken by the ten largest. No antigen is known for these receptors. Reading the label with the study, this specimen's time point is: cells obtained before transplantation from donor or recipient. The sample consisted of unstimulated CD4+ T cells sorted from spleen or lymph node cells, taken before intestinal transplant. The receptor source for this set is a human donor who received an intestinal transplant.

This chain's CDR3 is CASSPVGALQGTYGYTF. Here the CDR3 DNA reads TGCGCCAGCAGCCCCGTGGGGGCGTTACAGGGGACCTATGGCTACACCTTC. The chain carries TRBV5-1 and TRBJ1-2; 7 nucleotides align to TRBD1. Germline CDR1 and CDR2: SGHRS and YFSETQ. The CDR3 runs to 17 residues. V lost 4 bases to trimming and J lost 4 bases; unmatched junction nucleotides: 16. Drawing the rest from reference TRBV5-1 and TRBJ1-2, the complete variable domain is KAGVTQTPRYLIKTRGQQVTLSCSPISGHRSVSWYQQTPGQGLQFLFEYFSETQRNKGNFPGRFSGRQFSNSRSEMNVSTLELGDSALYLCASSPVGALQGTYGYTFGSGTRLTVV.

As DNA, the CDR3 is TGTGCCAGCAGCCCGACACCTAACTATGGCTACACCTTC. Amino acids: CASSPTPNYGYTF. The chain combines TRBV7-3 with TRBJ1-2; D is unresolved. The CDR3 is 13 amino acids. Germline V gene lookup returns CDR1 SGHTA and CDR2 FQGTGA. Trimming stripped 5 bases from V and 0 bases from J, with 7 bases between.

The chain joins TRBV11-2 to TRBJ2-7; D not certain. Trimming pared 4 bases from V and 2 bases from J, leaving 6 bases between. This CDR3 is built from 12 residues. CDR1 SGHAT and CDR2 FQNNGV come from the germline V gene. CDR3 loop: CASSSNTYEQYF. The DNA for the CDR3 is TGTGCCAGCAGCTCCAACACCTACGAGCAGTACTTC. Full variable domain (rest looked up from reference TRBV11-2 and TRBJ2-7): EAGVAQSPRYKIIEKRQSVAFWCNPISGHATLYWYQQILGQGPKLLIQFQNNGVVDDSQLPKDRFSAERLKGVDSTLKIQPAKLEDSAVYLCASSSNTYEQYFGPGTRLTVT.

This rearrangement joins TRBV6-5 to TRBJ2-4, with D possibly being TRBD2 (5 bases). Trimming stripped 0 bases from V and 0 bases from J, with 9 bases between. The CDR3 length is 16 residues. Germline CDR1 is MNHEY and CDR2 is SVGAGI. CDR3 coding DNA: TGTGCCAGCAGTTACTCGACTCGGGGAGCCAAAAACATTCAGTACTTC. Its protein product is CASSYSTRGAKNIQYF.

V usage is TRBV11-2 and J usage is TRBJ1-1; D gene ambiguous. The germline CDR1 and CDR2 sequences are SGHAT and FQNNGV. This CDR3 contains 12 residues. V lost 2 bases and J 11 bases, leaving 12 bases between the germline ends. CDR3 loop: CASSLSGFWAFF. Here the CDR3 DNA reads TGTGCCAGCAGCTTATCGGGTTTCTGGGCTTTCTTT.

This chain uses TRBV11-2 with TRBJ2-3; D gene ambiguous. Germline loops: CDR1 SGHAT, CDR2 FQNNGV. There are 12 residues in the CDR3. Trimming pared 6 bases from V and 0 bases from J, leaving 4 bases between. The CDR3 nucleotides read TGTGCCAGCAGACAGAGCACAGATACGCAGTATTTT. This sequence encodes CASRQSTDTQYF. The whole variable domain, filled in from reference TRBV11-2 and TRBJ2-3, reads EAGVAQSPRYKIIEKRQSVAFWCNPISGHATLYWYQQILGQGPKLLIQFQNNGVVDDSQLPKDRFSAERLKGVDSTLKIQPAKLEDSAVYLCASRQSTDTQYFGPGTRLTVL.

CDR3 sequence reads: CAISETGTGSLNEQFF. The CDR3 coding sequence is TGTGCCATCAGTGAGACCGGGACAGGGTCCCTTAATGAGCAGTTCTTC. The chain recombines TRBV10-3 with TRBJ2-1; 9 nucleotides line up with TRBD1. From germline, CDR1 is ENHRY and CDR2 SYGVKD. V lost 2 bases, J lost 7 bases, and 9 bases stayed unmatched. This CDR3 spans 16 amino acids.

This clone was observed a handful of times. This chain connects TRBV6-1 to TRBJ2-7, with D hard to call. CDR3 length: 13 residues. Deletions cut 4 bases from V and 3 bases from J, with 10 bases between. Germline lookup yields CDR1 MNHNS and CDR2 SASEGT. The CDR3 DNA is TGTGCCAGCAGTGTGGCATTATACTACGAGCAGTACTTC. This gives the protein CASSVALYYEQYF.

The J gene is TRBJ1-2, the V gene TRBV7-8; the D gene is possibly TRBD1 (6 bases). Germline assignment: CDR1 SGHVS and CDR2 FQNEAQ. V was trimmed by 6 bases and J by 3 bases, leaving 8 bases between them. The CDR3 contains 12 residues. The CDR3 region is CASSSGDYGYTF. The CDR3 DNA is TGTGCCAGCAGTTCAGGGGACTATGGCTACACCTTC.

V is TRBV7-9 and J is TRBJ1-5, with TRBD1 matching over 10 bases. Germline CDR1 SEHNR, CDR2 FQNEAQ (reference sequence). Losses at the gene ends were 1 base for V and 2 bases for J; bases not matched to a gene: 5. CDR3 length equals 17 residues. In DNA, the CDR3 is TGTGCCAGCAGCTTAGTGACAGGGGGCTGGGGCAATCAGCCCCAGCATTTT. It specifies CASSLVTGGWGNQPQHF.